Here is one T cell receptor beta chain with its context. Its antigen is not known. These data are taken from a study of blood T cells in healthy people across ages. Study context: Template-switching capture recovered about one barcoded beta molecule per two T cells. Notes on the study in general: Diversity was estimated from one million T cells, and these estimates were considered underestimates.

The CDR3 is 12 residues long. V lost 8 bases and J lost 8, with 15 bases in between. Germline loops: CDR1 SGHTA, CDR2 FQGNSA. Alongside a J-beta primer mix, a sample-barcoded 5' primer served in a second PCR lasting about 7 to 12 cycles. TCRdb ran MiXCR on the 5' RACE reads and lists one entry per CDR3 protein. The sample has 1.8 million or so distinct CDR3 sequences, more than 35% seen once; the top ten hold roughly 23%. The clonotype originates from a human donor in good health. This chain uses TRBV7-2 with TRBJ1-2; unclear D gene. The sample consisted of blood. The CDR3 protein is CASDPQAVGYTF. CDR3 bases: TGTGCCAGCGACCCCCAAGCGGTCGGCTACACCTTC. Combining the CDR3 with reference TRBV7-2 and TRBJ1-2 gives the whole variable domain GAGVSQSPSNKVTEKGKDVELRCDPISGHTALYWYRQSLGQGLEFLIYFQGNSAPDKSGLPSDRFSAERTGGSVSTLTIQRTQQEDSAVYLCASDPQAVGYTFGSGTRLTVV.